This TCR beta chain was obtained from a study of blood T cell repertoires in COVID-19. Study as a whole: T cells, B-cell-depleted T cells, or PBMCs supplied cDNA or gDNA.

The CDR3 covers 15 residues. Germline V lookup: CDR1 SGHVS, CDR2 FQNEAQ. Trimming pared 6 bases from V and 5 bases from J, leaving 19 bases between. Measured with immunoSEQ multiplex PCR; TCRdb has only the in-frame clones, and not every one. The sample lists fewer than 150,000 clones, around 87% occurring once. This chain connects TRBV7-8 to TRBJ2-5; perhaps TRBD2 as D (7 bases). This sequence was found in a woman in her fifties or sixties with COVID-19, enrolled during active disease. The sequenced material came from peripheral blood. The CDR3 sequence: CASRRRGGQYETQYF. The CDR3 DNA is TGTGCCAGCAGACGAAGGGGGGGCCAATACGAGACCCAGTACTTC.